This T cell receptor beta chain derives from a study of radiotherapy plus CTLA-4 blockade in lung cancer (dated by TCRdb to 2016 to 2019). The study in broad terms: Objective responses were observed in 15% to 20% of enrolled patients, and disease control was achieved in around 30%. Points the paper makes about the study in general: Increased serum interferon-beta after radiation, together with early dynamic changes in blood T cell clones, were reported to be the strongest predictors of response. After treatment with radiotherapy and ipilimumab, TCR clones that originated in tumors expanded in peripheral blood.

Worth noting for this clone: The specificity of this receptor is unknown. No quality values exist for individual bases; no much larger clone is one base distant.

Clipping removes 0 bases from V and 5 bases from J, with 11 as the unmatched junction base count. CDR1 and CDR2 are drawn from the germline V gene: SGHRS, YFSETQ. The CDR3 spans 16 residues, from the cysteine through the phenylalanine. This entry keeps only the CDR3 DNA: 48 bases, framed from base 1. The study tested focal radiation therapy combined with CTLA-4 blockade (ipilimumab) in patients with chemo-refractory metastatic non-small-cell lung cancer. Libraries were constructed by the immunoSEQ multiplex PCR assay. TCRdb re-hosts the immuneACCESS table, in-frame sequences only. Its copies lack some clones; in the studies checked, an unresolved V gene accounts for under half of them, and the cause for the rest is not known. The sample has about 93,000 clones on record, about 86% of them singletons. Jointly, the top ten make up roughly 4.9% of the sample.

This sample comprised peripheral blood, obtained from a patient treated with radiotherapy plus ipilimumab. The source is a human donor with non-small cell lung cancer that progressed on radiotherapy plus ipilimumab. The chain joins TRBV5-1 to TRBJ2-7, and 7 junction bases match TRBD2. The base sequence is TGCGCCAGCAGCTTGGCGGGAGCGGGAATGATCCACGAGCAGTACTTC. Its protein is CASSLAGAGMIHEQYF.